In its sample, the clone carrying this T cell receptor (beta chain) was seen many times. Its matching antigen is unknown. This sample was taken from a study of T-cell memory formation after mild COVID-19. Via MiXCR, TCRdb re-called the 5' RACE reads, giving one row per CDR3 protein. The sample yields approximately 300,000 distinct CDR3 sequences, roughly 8.2% seen once. Study findings and constraints: In pre-infection memory, a portion of responding clones appeared, which suggested that cross-reactive memory joined. Most CD4+ clones that shrank were in CM and EM, while CD8+ ones turned up in EMRA.

CDR3 length: 13 amino acids. CDR1 is DFQATT, CDR2 SNEGSKA, per germline (reference sequence). V shed 7 bases and J 1 base; nucleotides not matched to a gene: 3. The sample consisted of PBMCs or a T cell subset sorted from them (not recorded which). The receptor's source is a man aged 18 to 30 who had mild COVID-19 (a few samples of this study predate the infection). Cell type and time point are not known. V and J are TRBV20-1 and TRBJ2-3, with 9 bases identical to TRBD2. In DNA, the CDR3 is TGCAGTGGCTGGACTAGCGGCACAGATACGCAGTATTTT. Protein sequence: CSGWTSGTDTQYF.